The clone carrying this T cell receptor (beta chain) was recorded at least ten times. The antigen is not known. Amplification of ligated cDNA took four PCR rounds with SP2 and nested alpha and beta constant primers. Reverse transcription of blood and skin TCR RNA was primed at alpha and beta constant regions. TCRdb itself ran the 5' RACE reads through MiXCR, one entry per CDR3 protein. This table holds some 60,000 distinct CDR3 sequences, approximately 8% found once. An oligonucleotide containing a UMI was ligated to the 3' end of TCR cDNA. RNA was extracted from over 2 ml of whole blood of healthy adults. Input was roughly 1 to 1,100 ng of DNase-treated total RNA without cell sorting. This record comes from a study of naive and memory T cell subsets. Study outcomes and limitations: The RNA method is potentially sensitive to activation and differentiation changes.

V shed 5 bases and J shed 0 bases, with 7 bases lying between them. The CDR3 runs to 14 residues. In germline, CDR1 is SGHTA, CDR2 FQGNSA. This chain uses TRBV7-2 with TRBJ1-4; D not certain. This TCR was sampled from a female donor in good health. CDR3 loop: CASSRTSTNEKLFF. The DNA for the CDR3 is TGTGCCAGCAGCCGAACTTCAACTAATGAAAAACTGTTTTTT.